This T cell receptor beta chain appears in the sequencing data of a study of T cells in Graves' hyperthyroidism and ophthalmopathy. Study-wide points: Ophthalmopathy got predicted by the model a median 6.5 months before its onset. Most clonotypes that expanded in the thyroid above 0.001 also showed up in blood.

Regarding this clonotype: What it binds is unknown.

The investigators amplified TCR beta CDR3 regions from RNA transcripts. HTBI primers were the set used in a first-round RT-PCR of the TCR CDR3. MiXCR was run by TCRdb on the multiplex PCR reads, yielding one entry per CDR3 protein. The profile shows hundreds of thousands of distinct CDR3 sequences, about 17% of them singletons. Over 18 months, lack of ophthalmopathy progression marked Graves' hyperthyroidism as stable. Exclusion of a patient resulted from uncontrolled infection, other autoimmune disease, pregnancy or lactation. Specimen: blood. This clonotype was obtained from a woman aged 25-40 years with Graves' hyperthyroidism.

The CDR3 reads CASSEIENYGYTF. CDR3 nucleotides: TGTGCCAGCAGTGAAATTGAAAACTATGGCTACACCTTC. The chain joins TRBV25-1 to TRBJ1-2; D remains unclear. CDR3 length: 13 amino acids. Trimming removed 2 bases at V and 2 bases at J, with 6 bases between. Germline V gene data show CDR1 as MGHDK and CDR2 as SYGVNS.